This TCR beta chain appears in the sequencing data of a study of T cell responses to AZD1222 COVID-19 vaccine. Study-wide results and caveats: No day 14 peak samples; only post-peak repertoires were characterized. With dominance at 160-218 and 743-854, vaccine-associated CD4 TCRs spanned spike.

The germline V gene encodes CDR1 SQVTM and CDR2 ANQGSEA. The CDR3 runs to 14 residues. V shed 6 bases, J shed 4 bases, and the junction held 11 bases outside the gene matches. Data came from immunoSEQ multiplex PCR; TCRdb stores just in-frame clones and leaves some out. This table has 210,000 or so clones, less than 95% appearing once. Concerning this clone itself: Its antigen is unidentified.

This chain links TRBV29-1 with TRBJ1-1; TRBD1 matches at 7 bases. This sequence originates from an adult who received the MenACWY meningococcal vaccine as a control. Material: peripheral blood, obtained 28 days after the second dose of the MenACWY control vaccine. The CDR3 reads CSVADRADVTEAFF. The CDR3 DNA reads TGCAGCGTAGCCGACAGGGCCGATGTCACTGAAGCTTTCTTT.